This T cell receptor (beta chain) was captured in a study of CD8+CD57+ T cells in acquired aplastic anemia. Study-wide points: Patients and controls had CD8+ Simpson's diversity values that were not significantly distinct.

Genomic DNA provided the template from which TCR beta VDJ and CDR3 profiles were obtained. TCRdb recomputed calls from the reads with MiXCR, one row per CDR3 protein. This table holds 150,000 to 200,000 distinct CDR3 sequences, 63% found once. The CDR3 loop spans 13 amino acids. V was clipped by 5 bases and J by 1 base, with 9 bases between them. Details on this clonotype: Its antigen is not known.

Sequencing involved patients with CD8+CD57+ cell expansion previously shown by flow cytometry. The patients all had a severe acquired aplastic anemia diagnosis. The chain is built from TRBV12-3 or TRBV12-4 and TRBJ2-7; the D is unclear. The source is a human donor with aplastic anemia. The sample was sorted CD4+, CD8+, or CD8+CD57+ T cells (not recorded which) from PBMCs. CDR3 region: CASSEELSYEQYF. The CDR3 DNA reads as TGTGCCAGCAGTGAAGAGTTATCCTACGAGCAGTACTTC.